Each of the 3 T cell receptor beta chains below was sequenced from the same sample in a study of OX40 agonist ivuxolimab in advanced cancers. Only in-frame clones appear in the TCRdb table, and some are missing; sequencing was by immunoSEQ multiplex PCR. The sample lists 65,000 to 95,000 clones, about nine tenths occurring once. Sequencing used CD4+ or CD8+ T cells sorted from blood, obtained in a trial of the OX40 agonist ivuxolimab. These receptors were obtained from an adult with an advanced solid tumor such as melanoma, head and neck, liver or kidney cancer.

This clone occurred once. This rearrangement joins TRBV12-1 to TRBJ1-2; no check of the table's D call, TRBD1, against the DNA was made. TRBV12-1 is a documented pseudogene. The CDR3 loop spans 14 amino acids. The CDR3 loop is CASTLGQGNYGYTF. The CDR3 DNA is TGTGCCAGCACCCTCGGACAGGGGAACTATGGCTACACCTTC.

The chain uses TRBV6-1 and TRBJ2-7, with D uncertain. V was shortened by 7 bases and J by 3 bases, with 19 bases between the two germline ends. The length of the CDR3 is 15 residues. Germline-derived CDR1 and CDR2 are MNHNS and SASEGT. CDR3 in DNA: TGTGCCAGCACTCGAGCTTTCGGGTCCTTCTACGAGCAGTACTTC. This encodes CASTRAFGSFYEQYF.

The V and J genes are TRBV19 and TRBJ2-2, with D perhaps given as TRBD1 or TRBD2 (5 bases each). Per germline, CDR1 LNHDA and CDR2 SQIVND (reference sequence). The V end lost 7 bases, the J end lost 3 bases, and 12 bases lay between the germline ends. This CDR3 contains 14 residues. The chain's CDR3 is CASKGREHTGELFF. For the CDR3, the DNA is TGTGCCAGTAAGGGCAGGGAGCACACCGGGGAGCTGTTTTTT. Drawing the rest from reference TRBV19 and TRBJ2-2, the complete variable domain is DGGITQSPKYLFRKEGQNVTLSCEQNLNHDAMYWYRQDPGQGLRLIYYSQIVNDFQKGDIAEGYSVSREKKESFPLTVTSAQKNPTAFYLCASKGREHTGELFFGEGSRLTVL.